These 27 T cell receptor beta chains share one sample of origin, sequenced in a study of cytomegalovirus exposure and HLA in healthy donors. The PCR employed 60 Vbeta primers together with 13 Jbeta primers. TCRdb's copy holds only in-frame clones and misses some; the assay was immunoSEQ multiplex PCR. The profile covers approximately 120,000 clones, with 69% appearing a single time and 5.4% taken by the ten largest. The sample was PBMCs. Receptors were obtained from a woman in her 70s in good health and CMV-seropositive.

The chain uses TRBV2 and TRBJ1-5; TRBD1 agrees at 7 bases. The CDR3 sequence is 17 residues long. Trimming took 3 bases from V and 0 from J; bases not matched to a gene: 8. Germline V gene sequence: CDR1 SNHLY, CDR2 FYNNEI. The CDR3 region has the DNA TGTGCCAGCAGTGAGTCAGGGGGAAGGTATAGCAATCAGCCCCAGCATTTT. Its protein is CASSESGGRYSNQPQHF.

The CDR3 region has the DNA TGTGCCAGTAGTACACAGGGGGCCGCAGATACGCAGTATTTT. Translated: CASSTQGAADTQYF. The chain carries TRBV19 and TRBJ2-3; TRBD1 aligns across 9 bases. Germline V gene data show CDR1 as LNHDA and CDR2 as SQIVND (reference sequence). This CDR3 contains 14 residues. Trimming took 4 bases from V and 4 from J; bases not matched to a gene: 3.

This clone has only a few counts. This rearrangement joins TRBV30 to TRBJ2-3; 8 positions match TRBD1. The CDR3 spans 15 residues. Germline values: CDR1 GTSNPN, CDR2 SVGIG (reference sequence). V lost 4 bases and J lost 7; bases outside the gene matches: 13. The CDR3 DNA is TGTGCCTGGACCATTAGAGGGACAGGCCGGTATACGCAGTATTTT. Protein sequence: CAWTIRGTGRYTQYF.

This chain uses TRBV5-4 with TRBJ1-2, with D perhaps TRBD1 (5 bases). Germline assignment: CDR1 SGHNT and CDR2 YYREEE (reference sequence). V lost 0 bases and J 6 bases, leaving 9 bases between the germline ends. The length of the CDR3 is 13 residues. CDR3 loop: CASSLAKGDGYTF. CDR3 bases: TGTGCCAGCAGCTTGGCCAAAGGGGATGGCTACACCTTC.

This clone was detected a few times. The CDR3 sequence: CASRQFNEKLFF. In nucleotides, the CDR3 is TGTGCCAGCAGACAGTTTAATGAAAAACTGTTTTTT. The V gene is TRBV2, the J gene TRBJ1-4; D is unresolved. The CDR3 extends over 12 amino acids. V lost 6 bases and J 4 bases, leaving 6 bases between the germline ends. Germline values: CDR1 SNHLY, CDR2 FYNNEI.

The CDR3 DNA is TGTGCCTGGAGTGAACAGGGAGCCGGGGAGCTGTTTTTT. This gives the protein CAWSEQGAGELFF. The genes are TRBV30 and TRBJ2-2, with D tentatively TRBD1 (6 bases). Per the germline V gene, CDR1 is GTSNPN and CDR2 is SVGIG (reference sequence). V dropped 1 base and J dropped 6 bases, with 9 bases sitting between them. The CDR3 is made up of 13 amino acids.

J is TRBJ1-2 and V is TRBV7-9, with 8 bases that match TRBD1. The trim removed 4 bases at V and 8 bases at J, leaving 0 bases unmatched. The length of the CDR3 is 11 residues. The V gene's germline CDR1 is SEHNR and CDR2 FQNEAQ (reference sequence). The CDR3 DNA follows: TGTGCCAGCAGCTCAGGGGGCGGCTACACCTTC. It codes for CASSSGGGYTF.

The chain combines TRBV7-3 with TRBJ2-5; perhaps TRBD2 as D (6 bases). With 4 bases removed from V and 2 bases from J, the gap between germline ends came to 8 bases. From germline, CDR1 is SGHTA and CDR2 FQGTGA. The CDR3 is 13 residues long. The DNA of the CDR3 is TGTGCCAGCAGCTCGGGACTTCAAGAGACCCAGTACTTC. Amino acids: CASSSGLQETQYF.

The chain couples TRBV30 to TRBJ2-7, with D possibly being TRBD1 (5 bases). The germline V gene encodes CDR1 GTSNPN and CDR2 SVGIG (reference sequence). The germline V and J ends were trimmed by 3 bases and 1 base, with 13 bases remaining between them. This CDR3 region has 14 residues. CDR3 in amino acids: CAWRVQETSYEQYF. The CDR3, as DNA: TGTGCCTGGAGAGTACAGGAGACTTCCTACGAGCAGTACTTC.

This clone was seen more than once but under ten times. V gene TRBV18 combines with J gene TRBJ2-7; possibly TRBD2 for D (6 bases). The CDR3 is 14 residues long. Per the germline V gene, CDR1 is KGHSH and CDR2 is LQKENI. V lost 2 bases, J lost 7 bases, and 15 bases lay in between. The CDR3 region has the DNA TGTGCCAGCTCACCAGACATGATAGGGAGGGAGCAGTACTTC. This translates into CASSPDMIGREQYF.

The chain couples TRBV6-5 to TRBJ1-1; 7 positions match TRBD1. After removal of 4 bases from V and 4 bases from J, the junction contained 9 bases not matched to a gene. The germline V gene encodes CDR1 MNHEY and CDR2 SVGAGI. This CDR3 is built from 15 residues. Here the CDR3 DNA reads TGTGCCAGCAGTTCTATGCACAGGGGCGGCACTGAAGCTTTCTTT. This translates into CASSSMHRGGTEAFF.

The chain uses TRBV18 and TRBJ1-5, with TRBD1 identical over 9 bases. The CDR3 loop spans 16 amino acids. V shed 1 base, J shed 3 bases, and the junction held 4 bases outside the gene matches. From germline, CDR1 is KGHSH and CDR2 LQKENI. The CDR3 protein is CASSPRTGDNNQPQHF. CDR3 nucleotide sequence: TGTGCCAGCTCACCACGGACAGGGGATAACAATCAGCCCCAGCATTTT. Complete variable domain (other parts from reference TRBV18 and TRBJ1-5): NAGVMQNPRHLVRRRGQEARLRCSPMKGHSHVYWYRQLPEEGLKFMVYLQKENIIDESGMPKERFSAEFPKEGPSILRIQQVVRGDSAAYFCASSPRTGDNNQPQHFGDGTRLSIL.

The rearrangement uses TRBV7-6 and TRBJ2-3, with D possibly matching TRBD2 (5 bases). Per germline, CDR1 SGHVS and CDR2 FNYEAQ. Trimming removed 5 bases at V and 0 bases at J, with 12 bases between. The CDR3 is 15 residues long. The chain's CDR3 is CASSGSWASTDTQYF. In nucleotides, the CDR3 is TGTGCCAGCAGCGGGAGCTGGGCTAGCACAGATACGCAGTATTTT.

This chain uses TRBV4-1 with TRBJ1-4; perhaps TRBD1 as D (6 bases). The germline gives CDR1 MGHRA, CDR2 YSYEKL. The CDR3 runs to 16 residues. The V and J ends lost 5 bases and 4 bases respectively, with 17 bases between them. CDR3 coding DNA: TGCGCCAGCAGCTGGGGGGGCACGCCGAGTAATGAAAAACTGTTTTTT. It codes for CASSWGGTPSNEKLFF.

This chain joins TRBV11-2 and TRBJ2-7, with 7 bases lining up with TRBD1. CDR3 length: 13 amino acids. Germline V gene sequence: CDR1 SGHAT, CDR2 FQNNGV. V trimming: 6 bases; J trimming: 2 bases; junction bases outside the gene matches: 4. The CDR3 nucleotides are TGTGCCAGCAGGGGCCAGGGGGCCTACGAGCAGTACTTC. The encoded protein is CASRGQGAYEQYF.

This clone was seen a single time. The J gene is TRBJ2-5, the V gene TRBV28; D possibly corresponds to TRBD1 (7 bases). Germline CDR1 and CDR2: MDHEN and SYDVKM. CDR3 length equals 14 residues. V was trimmed by 3 bases and J by 2 bases, leaving 10 bases between them. Here the CDR3 DNA reads TGTGCCAGCAGTTTGGGGGGACAGCAAGAGACCCAGTACTTC. Encoded protein: CASSLGGQQETQYF.

The chain has TRBV19 and TRBJ1-6; D perhaps matches TRBD1 (6 bases). Germline values: CDR1 LNHDA, CDR2 SQIVND (reference sequence). V lost 6 bases and J 13 bases, leaving 13 bases between the germline ends. The CDR3 length is 12 residues. The CDR3 DNA reads TGTGCCAGTAGGACAGGTTTTTCGCCCCTCCACTTT. Translated, it gives CASRTGFSPLHF.

V and J are TRBV4-3 and TRBJ1-5, with TRBD1 identical over 7 bases. This CDR3 is 14 amino acids long. CDR1 LGHNA and CDR2 YSLEER come from the germline V gene. J lost 9 bases, V lost 4 bases, and 9 bases had no gene match. CDR3: CASSPDRALGPQHF. The CDR3 coding sequence is TGCGCCAGCAGCCCCGACAGGGCCCTCGGGCCCCAGCATTTT.

The CDR3: CASSATSQETQYF. The CDR3, as DNA: TGCGCCAGCAGCGCAACTAGTCAAGAGACCCAGTACTTC. The V and J genes are TRBV5-1 and TRBJ2-5; tentatively, D is TRBD2 (5 bases). V gave up 4 bases and J gave up 2 bases, with 9 bases separating them. Looked up from germline, CDR1 is SGHRS and CDR2 is YFSETQ. CDR3 length: 13 residues.

Concerning this clone: The junction shows a germline mismatch at one end, possibly a read error. The CDR3 reads CAGGNWPLSSEAFF. The CDR3 DNA is TGTGCTGGTGGTAATTGGCCGTTATCTTCTGAAGCTTTCTTT. The J gene is TRBJ1-1, the V gene TRBV12-5; D unresolved. This CDR3 region has 14 residues. Germline assignment: CDR1 LGHNT and CDR2 FRNRAP.

This clone was detected only once. V is TRBV2 and J is TRBJ1-3; D is undetermined. Trimming stripped 4 bases from V and 1 base from J, with 11 bases between. The CDR3 sequence is 15 residues long. Germline loops: CDR1 SNHLY, CDR2 FYNNEI. This CDR3 is CASSVREESGNTIYF. CDR3 bases: TGTGCCAGCAGTGTCCGGGAGGAGTCTGGAAACACCATATATTTT.

This chain joins TRBV19 and TRBJ2-1, with 7 nucleotides matching TRBD1. Germline values: CDR1 LNHDA, CDR2 SQIVND (reference sequence). J gave up 10 bases and V 5 bases, and 11 bases lay outside the gene matches. The length of the CDR3 is 14 residues. The CDR3: CASSPGTAPWEQFF. The CDR3 nucleotides read TGTGCCAGTAGTCCCGGGACAGCCCCCTGGGAGCAGTTCTTC.

CDR3 protein: CASSQGLAGGSYEQYF. CDR3 DNA sequence: TGTGCCAGCTCACAGGGACTAGCGGGGGGATCCTACGAGCAGTACTTC. This rearrangement joins TRBV18 to TRBJ2-7, with TRBD2 matching over 15 bases. The germline V gene has CDR1 KGHSH and CDR2 LQKENI. V gave up 4 bases and J gave up 1 base; unmatched junction bases: 2. This CDR3 has 16 amino acids.

On this clone itself: The junction does not match germline at one end; this may be a read error. The chain employs TRBV7-7 and TRBJ1-1; the match to TRBD1 covers 8 bases. This CDR3 is 14 amino acids long. The germline gives CDR1 SSHAT, CDR2 FNYEAQ (reference sequence). The CDR3 bases are TGTGCTAGCAGCCCAGGACAGGGTAGCACTGAAGCTTTCTTT. This sequence encodes CASSPGQGSTEAFF.

This sequence joins TRBV9 and TRBJ1-4; D gene unclear. Per the germline V gene, CDR1 is SGDLS and CDR2 is YYNGEE. This CDR3 has 15 amino acids. V lost 1 base, J lost 8 bases, and 15 bases lay in between. CDR3 DNA sequence: TGTGCCAGCAGCGTAAGCGGTAGGGTTGGGGAAAAACTGTTTTTT. As protein: CASSVSGRVGEKLFF.

The sample holds a few counts of this clone. The J gene is TRBJ1-6, the V gene TRBV10-3; D may be TRBD1 (5 bases). Germline lookup yields CDR1 ENHRY and CDR2 SYGVKD. Trimming shortened V by 3 bases and J by 7 bases, and 10 bases separated the two germline ends. The CDR3 is 14 residues long. The CDR3 nucleotides are TGTGCCATCAGTGATCCGCAGGGAAATTCACCCCTCCACTTT. Translated: CAISDPQGNSPLHF.

V and J are TRBV19 and TRBJ1-2; the match to TRBD1 covers 9 bases. From germline, CDR1 is LNHDA and CDR2 SQIVND (reference sequence). This CDR3 has 13 residues. The V and J ends lost 5 bases and 6 bases, in that order; junction bases with no gene match: 4. The CDR3 protein is CASSVTGGDGYTF. CDR3 nucleotides: TGTGCCAGTAGTGTTACAGGGGGCGATGGCTACACCTTC. Complete variable domain (other parts from reference TRBV19 and TRBJ1-2): DGGITQSPKYLFRKEGQNVTLSCEQNLNHDAMYWYRQDPGQGLRLIYYSQIVNDFQKGDIAEGYSVSREKKESFPLTVTSAQKNPTAFYLCASSVTGGDGYTFGSGTRLTVV.